This TCR beta chain came from a study of blood T cell repertoires in COVID-19. Sequencing was performed with immunoSEQ multiplex PCR; in TCRdb, only in-frame clones are kept and a portion is missing. In the table there are 200,000 or so clones, about 88% of which are singletons. V gave up 2 bases and J gave up 4 bases, with 20 bases separating them. The germline V gene has CDR1 GTSNPN and CDR2 SVGIG (reference sequence). The length of the CDR3 is 17 residues. The source is a man aged 70 or older with acute or convalescent COVID-19. The chain has TRBV30 and TRBJ2-2, with D possibly TRBD1 on 6 matching bases. Material for sequencing was peripheral blood. CDR3 residues: CAWSPGAGTRGTGELFF. The CDR3 nucleotides read TGTGCCTGGAGTCCAGGGGCCGGGACCAGGGGCACCGGGGAGCTGTTTTTT.